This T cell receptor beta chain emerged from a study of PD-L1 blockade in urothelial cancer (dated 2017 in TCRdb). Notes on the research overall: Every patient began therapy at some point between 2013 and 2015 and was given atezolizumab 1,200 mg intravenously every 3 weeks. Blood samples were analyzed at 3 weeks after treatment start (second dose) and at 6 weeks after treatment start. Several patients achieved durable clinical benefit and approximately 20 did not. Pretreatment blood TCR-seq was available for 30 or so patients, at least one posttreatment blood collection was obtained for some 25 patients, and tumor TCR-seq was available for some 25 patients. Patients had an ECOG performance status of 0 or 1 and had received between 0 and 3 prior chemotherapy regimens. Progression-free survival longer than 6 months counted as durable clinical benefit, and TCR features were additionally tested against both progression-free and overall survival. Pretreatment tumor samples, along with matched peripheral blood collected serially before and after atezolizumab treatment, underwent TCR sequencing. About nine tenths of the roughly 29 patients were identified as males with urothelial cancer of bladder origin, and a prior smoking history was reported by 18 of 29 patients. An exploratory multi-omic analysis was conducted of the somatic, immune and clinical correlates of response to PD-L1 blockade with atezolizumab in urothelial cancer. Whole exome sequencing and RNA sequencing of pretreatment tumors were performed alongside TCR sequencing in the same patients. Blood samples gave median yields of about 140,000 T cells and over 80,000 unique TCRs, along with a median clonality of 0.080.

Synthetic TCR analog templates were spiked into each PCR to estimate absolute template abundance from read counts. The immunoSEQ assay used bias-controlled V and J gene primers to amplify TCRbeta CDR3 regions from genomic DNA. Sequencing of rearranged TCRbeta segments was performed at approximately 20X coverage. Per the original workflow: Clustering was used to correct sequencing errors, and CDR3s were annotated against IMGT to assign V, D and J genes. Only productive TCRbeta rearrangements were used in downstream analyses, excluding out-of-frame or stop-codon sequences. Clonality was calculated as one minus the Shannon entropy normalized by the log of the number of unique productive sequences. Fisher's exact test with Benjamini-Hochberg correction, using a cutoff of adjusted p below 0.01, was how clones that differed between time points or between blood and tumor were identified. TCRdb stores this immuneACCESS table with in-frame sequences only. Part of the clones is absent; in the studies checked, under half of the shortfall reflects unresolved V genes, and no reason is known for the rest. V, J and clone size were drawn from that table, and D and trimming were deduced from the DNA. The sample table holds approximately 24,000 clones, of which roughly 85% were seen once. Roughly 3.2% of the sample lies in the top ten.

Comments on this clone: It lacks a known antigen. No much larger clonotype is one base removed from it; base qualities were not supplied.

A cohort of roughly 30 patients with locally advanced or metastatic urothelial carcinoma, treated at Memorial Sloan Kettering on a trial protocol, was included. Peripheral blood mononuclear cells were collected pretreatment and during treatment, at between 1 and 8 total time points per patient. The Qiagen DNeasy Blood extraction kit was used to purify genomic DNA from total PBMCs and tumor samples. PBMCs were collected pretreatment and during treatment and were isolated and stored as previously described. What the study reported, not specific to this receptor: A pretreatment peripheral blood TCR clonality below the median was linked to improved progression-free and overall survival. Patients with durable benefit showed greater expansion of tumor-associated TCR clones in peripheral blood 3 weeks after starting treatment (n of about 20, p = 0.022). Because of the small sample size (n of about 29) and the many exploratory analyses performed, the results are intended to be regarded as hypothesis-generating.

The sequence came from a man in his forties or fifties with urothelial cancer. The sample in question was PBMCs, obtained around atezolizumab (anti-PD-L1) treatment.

CDR3 protein: CASSSGTGGGSPLHF. The nucleotide sequence is given as TGTGCCAGCAGCTCCGGGACAGGGGGCGGTTCACCCCTCCACTTT. The chain is made from TRBV7-6 and TRBJ1-6, and 12 junction bases match TRBD1. The CDR1 and CDR2 encoded by the germline V gene are SGHVS and FNYEAQ. From V the trimming removes 4 bases and from J it removes 9 bases, while the gene matches leave 4 bases of the junction unaccounted for. Including cysteine and phenylalanine, the CDR3 has 15 amino acids. Only the CDR3 region is kept as DNA, spanning 45 bases read in frame from base 1.